Presented here are 25 T cell receptor beta chains from one specimen sequenced in a study of Tregs in tolerant kidney transplant recipients. Using immunoSEQ multiplex PCR, the repertoire was profiled, and TCRdb retains in-frame clones only, with some absent. The listing contains about 30,000 clones. The sequences come from CD8+ T cells from blood, collected before the transplant. Source of these receptors: a human donor who received a combined kidney and bone marrow transplant.

The CDR3 here is CASSELAEAYEQYF. Incomplete CDR3 DNA: TGTGCCAGCAGTGAACTAGCGGAAGCCTACGAG. The chain has TRBV6-1 and TRBJ2-7, with 7 bases identical to TRBD2. Read coverage stops 3 residues before the CDR3 terminus; the germline J gene supplies the remainder. The junction had 3 bases not matched to a gene; V was cut back by 2 bases and J by 2 bases. CDR1 MNHNS and CDR2 SASEGT come from the germline V gene. The CDR3 length is 14 residues.

Of note for this clone: The read ends 3 residues shy of where the CDR3 ends; the end is completed using the germline J gene. The chain joins TRBV6-1 to TRBJ2-7, with 7 bases that match TRBD1. The ends lost 3 bases at V and 3 bases at J; junction bases unmatched: 2. The CDR3 loop spans 13 amino acids. CDR1 and CDR2 (germline): MNHNS, SASEGT. The covered CDR3 bases are TGTGCCAGCAGTGACGACAGGGTCTACGAG. This sequence encodes CASSDDRVYE. The whole CDR3 is CASSDDRVYEQYF.

Remarks on this clone: Read sequence stops 3 residues before the CDR3 end, and the germline J gene provides the missing end. J is TRBJ2-1 and V is TRBV5-6, with a possible D match to TRBD1 (5 bases). The germline CDR1 and CDR2 sequences are SGHDT and YYEEEE. This CDR3 contains 15 residues. Trimming took off 2 bases at V and 7 bases at J, with 16 bases between the two ends. The DNA read from the CDR3 is TGTGCCAGCAGCTTAGGGGTCTTGGTTGGTAATGAG. Translated: CASSLGVLVGNE. The complete CDR3 sequence is CASSLGVLVGNEQFF.

CDR3 bases read: TGTGCCAGCATGACCGGGGCAGGGGGGTCCTCTGGGGCCAACGTC. It is translated as CASMTGAGGSSGANV. The entire CDR3 is CASMTGAGGSSGANVLTF. This chain joins TRBV2 and TRBJ2-6, with D maybe TRBD1 (7 bases). The DNA ends 3 residues before the CDR3 does, and the rest of the CDR3 is filled in from the germline J gene. The CDR3 is 18 amino acids. Germline-derived CDR1 and CDR2 are SNHLY and FYNNEI. V was trimmed by 7 bases and J by 0 bases, leaving 19 bases between them.

CDR3 DNA, as far as it was read: TGTGCCAGCAGTTACAGCGACTACAATGAG. The encoded protein is CASSYSDYNE. The complete CDR3 protein is CASSYSDYNEQFF. The V and J genes are TRBV6-2 or TRBV6-3 and TRBJ2-1; no firm D call. Coverage ceases 3 residues before the CDR3 finishes, and the germline J gene fills in the end. The CDR3 has 13 amino acids. Trimming pared 2 bases from V and 3 bases from J, leaving 5 bases between. Per germline, CDR1 MNHEY and CDR2 SVGEGT.

Regarding this clone: The sequenced fragment ends 3 residues before the CDR3 boundary, so the rest is inferred from the germline J gene. The rearrangement links TRBV19 to TRBJ2-1; D possibly corresponds to TRBD2 (6 bases). The germline V gene has CDR1 LNHDA and CDR2 SQIVND (reference sequence). V lost 5 bases and J lost 0, with 8 bases in between. The length of the CDR3 is 14 residues. CDR3 region: CASSHGGSYNEQFF. The sequenced part of the CDR3 DNA is TGTGCCAGTAGTCACGGGGGCTCCTACAATGAG.

For this clone: The read ends 3 residues early relative to the CDR3; the germline J gene fills the gap. V and J are TRBV20-1 and TRBJ2-1; 8 nucleotides line up with TRBD2. The germline V gene encodes CDR1 DFQATT and CDR2 SNEGSKA (reference sequence). Trimming at V came to 2 bases and at J to 0 bases, leaving 6 bases not matched to a gene. The CDR3 is 16 amino acids. The sequenced part of the CDR3 DNA is TGCAGTGCTAGACCAATAGCGGGAACCTCCTACAATGAG. Translated: CSARPIAGTSYNE. The full-length CDR3 reads as CSARPIAGTSYNEQFF.

As concerns this clone: The CDR3 is cut off 3 residues early in the read; its end comes from the germline J gene. J is TRBJ1-2 and V is TRBV29-1; TRBD1 matches at 7 bases. Germline V CDR1 and CDR2: SQVTM, ANQGSEA. The CDR3 is 11 residues long. CDR3 region: CSVGGTDGYTF. Partial CDR3 DNA: TGCAGCGTTGGGGGGACAGACGGC.

A word on this clone: The read ends 3 residues early relative to the CDR3; the germline J gene fills the gap. The chain employs TRBV13 and TRBJ2-5; TRBD1 is a possible D gene (6 bases). CDR1 and CDR2 from the germline V gene are PRHDT and FYEKMQ (reference sequence). CDR3 length: 14 amino acids. Trimming cost V 0 bases and J 3 bases, with 8 bases left between them. The CDR3 bases that were read are TGTGCCAGCAGCTTAGGGGACAGAAAAGAGACC. Translating it yields CASSLGDRKET. The CDR3 in its entirety is CASSLGDRKETQYF.

A remark on this clone: With the read ending 3 residues before the CDR3 end, the germline J gene is used to fill in that end. V usage is TRBV29-1 and J usage is TRBJ2-1, with 7 bases identical to TRBD2. Germline V gene sequence: CDR1 SQVTM, CDR2 ANQGSEA. CDR3 length equals 14 residues. The ends lost 6 bases at V and 8 bases at J; junction bases unmatched: 13. The CDR3 sequence: CSVAPGLFLDEQFF. CDR3 bases read: TGCAGCGTGGCCCCGGGACTATTTCTAGATGAG.

Concerning this clone: The CDR3 goes on 3 residues after the read ends, and that part is filled in from the germline J gene. The chain uses TRBV19 and TRBJ2-3; TRBD2 agrees at 12 bases. V lost 0 bases and J lost 3; bases outside the gene matches: 4. CDR1 is LNHDA and CDR2 is SQIVND in the germline V gene (reference sequence). CDR3 size: 17 residues. Here the CDR3 reads CASSIDRTSGNTDTQYF. The part of the CDR3 DNA that was read is TGTGCCAGTAGTATAGATAGGACTAGCGGGAATACAGATACG.

The CDR3 DNA, read in part, is TGTGCCAGCAGCCAGACAGAGTCTGGGGCCAACGTC. As protein: CASSQTESGANV. The full CDR3 reads CASSQTESGANVLTF. J is TRBJ2-6 and V is TRBV7-9, with D tentatively TRBD1 (5 bases). The missing CDR3 end, 3 residues past where the read stops, is filled in from the germline J gene. CDR3 length equals 15 residues. Trimming shortened V by 5 bases and J by 1 base, and 9 bases separated the two germline ends. Germline CDR1 is SEHNR and CDR2 is FQNEAQ (reference sequence).

Note on this clone: The DNA ends 3 residues before the CDR3 does, and the rest of the CDR3 is filled in from the germline J gene. The chain carries TRBV29-1 and TRBJ2-1; D might be TRBD2 (6 bases). The CDR3 length is 12 residues. V lost 3 bases, J lost 6 bases, and 9 bases lay in between. Germline V lookup: CDR1 SQVTM, CDR2 ANQGSEA. The CDR3 is CSVDLASNEQFF. The sequenced part of the CDR3 DNA is TGCAGCGTTGACCTAGCGTCCAATGAG.

As concerns this clone: The read halts 3 residues ahead of the CDR3 end, with the missing end drawn from the germline J gene. This chain joins TRBV6-2 or TRBV6-3 and TRBJ2-1, with D possibly TRBD2 on 5 matching bases. This CDR3 is built from 11 residues. V was trimmed by 7 bases and J by 6 bases, leaving 7 bases between them. Per the germline V gene, CDR1 is MNHEY and CDR2 is SVGEGT. The CDR3 reads CASKRTNEQFF. CDR3 DNA, as far as it was read: TGTGCCAGCAAGCGGACCAATGAG.

Regarding this clone: Read data end 3 residues before the CDR3 end; the end is taken from the germline J gene. The J gene is TRBJ1-2, the V gene TRBV5-1; 9 bases map to TRBD1. Germline assignment: CDR1 SGHRS and CDR2 YFSETQ. This CDR3 comprises 14 residues. Germline trimming cut 3 bases from V and 4 bases from J; bases unmatched to any gene: 4. This CDR3 is CASSSGQGRYGYTF. Partial CDR3 DNA: TGCGCCAGCAGCTCGGGACAGGGCCGCTATGGC.

Worth noting for this clone: The read is 3 residues too short to cover the CDR3 end, so that end is filled in from the germline J gene. The gene calls are TRBV20-1 and TRBJ2-7; the D gene is possibly TRBD2 (6 bases). There are 14 residues in the CDR3. Between the trimmed V and J ends, which lost 3 bases and 0 bases, there was a span of 12 bases. Germline V gene sequence: CDR1 DFQATT, CDR2 SNEGSKA (reference sequence). The CDR3 spells CSARVSGFSYEQYF. The CDR3 bases that were read are TGCAGTGCTAGGGTTAGCGGATTCTCCTACGAG.

Concerning this clone: The read terminates 3 residues before the CDR3 end, so the remaining end is supplied by the germline J gene. The chain carries TRBV20-1 and TRBJ2-5; 10 nucleotides agree with TRBD1. CDR3 length: 15 residues. Germline loops: CDR1 DFQATT, CDR2 SNEGSKA (reference sequence). V was clipped by 0 bases and J by 7 bases; unmatched bases: 8. This CDR3 is CSAREDRGQYGTQYF. The DNA read from the CDR3 is TGCAGTGCTAGAGAAGACAGGGGGCAGTATGGGACC.

The part of the CDR3 DNA that was read is TGTGCCAGCAGCCCTAGGACTAGTATGCATGAG. Translating gives CASSPRTSMHE. In full, the CDR3 is CASSPRTSMHEQFF. This chain connects TRBV5-4 to TRBJ2-1; 7 nucleotides agree with TRBD2. The DNA ends 3 residues before the CDR3 does, and the rest of the CDR3 is filled in from the germline J gene. V was clipped by 4 bases and J by 8 bases; unmatched bases: 9. The CDR3 consists of 14 residues. Germline V lookup: CDR1 SGHNT, CDR2 YYREEE (reference sequence).

Turning to this clone: Sequencing ends 3 residues short of the CDR3 end; the germline J gene provides the rest. The V call is TRBV7-3, the J call TRBJ2-1; tentatively, D is TRBD2 (6 bases). CDR3 length: 15 residues. Trimming stripped 2 bases from V and 6 bases from J, with 14 bases between. The germline CDR1 and CDR2 sequences are SGHTA and FQGTGA. The CDR3 loop reads CASSLGPGLINEQFF. CDR3 bases read: TGTGCCAGCAGCTTAGGACCGGGACTTATCAATGAG.

CDR3 bases read: TGTGCCAGTAGTATCACAGACTCTGGGGCCAACGTC. Residues: CASSITDSGANV. The full CDR3 is CASSITDSGANVLTF. The genes are TRBV19 and TRBJ2-6, with D uncertain. The CDR3 end is not reached by the read, which stops 3 residues before it; the germline J gene fills it in. Germline assignment: CDR1 LNHDA and CDR2 SQIVND (reference sequence). Trimming cost V 3 bases and J 0 bases, with 6 bases left between them. CDR3 length: 15 amino acids.

Turning to this clone: The read ends 3 residues before the CDR3 terminus; that terminus is restored from the germline J gene. J is TRBJ1-5 and V is TRBV19; 8 bases fit TRBD1. The CDR3 covers 17 residues. Germline loops: CDR1 LNHDA, CDR2 SQIVND (reference sequence). V dropped 5 bases and J dropped 6; count of bases not matched to a gene: 15. CDR3 region: CASSSGQGVSGTQPQHF. CDR3 bases read: TGTGCCAGTAGTTCCGGACAGGGAGTTTCCGGAACTCAGCCC.

As regards this clone: The read gets to within 3 residues of the CDR3 end, and the germline J gene fills in the rest. This chain uses TRBV6-1 with TRBJ2-7, with 8 bases fitting TRBD1. This CDR3 contains 17 residues. The V gene's germline CDR1 is MNHNS and CDR2 SASEGT. The ends lost 0 bases at V and 0 bases at J; junction bases unmatched: 7. The CDR3 sequence: CASSEALAGQGSYEQYF. The DNA read from the CDR3 is TGTGCCAGCAGTGAAGCTTTGGCCGGACAGGGCTCCTACGAG.

In regard to this clone: The read terminates 3 residues before the CDR3 end, so the remaining end is supplied by the germline J gene. The chain couples TRBV10-3 to TRBJ2-5; 12 bases agree with TRBD2. CDR3 length: 18 residues. V dropped 4 bases and J dropped 4; count of bases not matched to a gene: 13. Germline assignment: CDR1 ENHRY and CDR2 SYGVKD. The sequenced CDR3 bases are TGTGCCATCAGTGGCGGGGCAATTGGGACTAGCGGGTCAGAGACC. It encodes CAISGGAIGTSGSET. The entire CDR3 is CAISGGAIGTSGSETQYF.

As regards this clone: The read comes to an end 3 residues before the CDR3 does, leaving the germline J gene to fill in the end. J is TRBJ1-6 and V is TRBV30, with D possibly matching TRBD1 (6 bases). CDR1 GTSNPN and CDR2 SVGIG come from the germline V gene (reference sequence). V lost 6 bases and J lost 1, with 13 bases in between. This CDR3 is built from 15 residues. The covered CDR3 bases are TGTGCCTGTACTGGGGGCCATTCCTATAATTCACCC. Encoded protein: CACTGGHSYNSP. The full CDR3 reads CACTGGHSYNSPLHF.

This clone is labeled medium-sized based on frequency. The sequenced fragment ends 3 residues before the CDR3 boundary, so the rest is inferred from the germline J gene. The rearrangement joins TRBV20-1 to TRBJ2-5; 14 nucleotides match TRBD2. This CDR3 comprises 18 residues. Trimming cost V 4 bases and J 3 bases; bases outside gene matches: 13. Germline assignment: CDR1 DFQATT and CDR2 SNEGSKA (reference sequence). Incomplete CDR3 DNA: TGCAGTGCTAAAGTCCCGGGACTAGCGGGAGCCTTGGAAGAGACC. Translated: CSAKVPGLAGALEET. The entire CDR3 protein is CSAKVPGLAGALEETQYF.